These T cell receptor beta chains were read from a single sample in a study of CD8 T cells in ankylosing spondylitis. MiXCR, run by TCRdb on the 5' RACE reads, gives a single entry per CDR3 protein. The sample shows 350,000 to 400,000 distinct CDR3 sequences, 20% to 25% of them seen only once. The sequencing input was blood, either unsorted or a sorted T cell fraction (not recorded which). The receptors come from a male donor with ankylosing spondylitis or in good health (not recorded which). Each CDR3 is given with its conserved first and last residue. A D gene is named only where the DNA matches it firmly. Size is omitted from some rows. Given values are once, few, many or a class for expanded clones.

d_gene	v_gene	abundance	j_gene	CDR3aa	CDR3nt
.	TRBV11-2	few	TRBJ2-3	CASSSPGAGSTDTQYF	TGTGCCAGCAGTTCCCCGGGGGCAGGGAGCACAGATACGCAGTATTTT
TRBD2	TRBV7-6	.	TRBJ2-1	CTSSLGGLAGDEQFF	TGTACCAGCAGCTTAGGAGGACTAGCGGGGGATGAGCAGTTCTTC
.	TRBV15	.	TRBJ2-5	CATSRGPGGRYQETQYF	TGTGCCACCAGCAGAGGACCGGGGGGCCGGTACCAAGAGACCCAGTACTTC
TRBD2	TRBV5-6	.	TRBJ2-1	CASSLAPSGGVAEQFF	TGTGCCAGCAGCTTGGCCCCTAGCGGGGGGGTGGCTGAGCAGTTCTTC
TRBD2	TRBV5-5	few	TRBJ2-3	CASSWGLGGNVDTQYF	TGTGCCAGCAGCTGGGGCCTCGGGGGGAATGTAGATACGCAGTATTTT
.	TRBV27	.	TRBJ2-7	CASSLRETPYEQYF	TGTGCCAGCAGTTTAAGGGAGACCCCCTACGAGCAGTACTTC
.	TRBV20-1	.	TRBJ2-3	CSARDPQRGYSTDTQYF	TGCAGTGCTAGAGATCCCCAACGGGGGTACAGCACAGATACGCAGTATTTT
TRBD1	TRBV28	few	TRBJ2-7	CASSRRDRASEQYF	TGTGCCAGCAGTCGCCGGGACAGGGCAAGTGAGCAGTACTTC
.	TRBV28	few	TRBJ2-1	CASSLFQQSSYNEQFF	TGTGCCAGCAGTTTATTCCAGCAAAGCTCCTACAATGAGCAGTTCTTC
.	TRBV9	.	TRBJ2-3	CASSAGTFTADTQYF	TGTGCCAGCAGCGCGGGGACCTTCACCGCAGATACGCAGTATTTT
.	TRBV7-2	few	TRBJ2-7	CASTQGGGTPIYEQYF	TGTGCCAGCACCCAAGGGGGCGGGACCCCCATCTACGAGCAGTACTTC
.	TRBV24-1	.	TRBJ2-5	CATSETLSGTQYF	TGTGCCACCAGTGAAACTCTTTCGGGGACCCAGTACTTC
.	TRBV9	few	TRBJ2-1	CASSVEVSSYNEQFF	TGTGCCAGCAGCGTAGAAGTGAGCTCCTACAATGAGCAGTTCTTC
.	TRBV12-3/TRBV12-4	few	TRBJ1-4	CASSSGQEDYEKLFF	TGTGCCAGCAGTTCGGGGCAGGAAGACTATGAAAAACTGTTTTTT
.	TRBV10-2	few	TRBJ1-1	CASSEWGATEAFF	TGCGCCAGCAGTGAGTGGGGGGCCACTGAAGCTTTCTTT
.	TRBV28	.	TRBJ2-2	CASSLYRTLNTGELFF	TGTGCCAGCAGTTTATACAGGACACTGAACACCGGGGAGCTGTTTTTT
.	TRBV11-2	.	TRBJ1-2	CASSLVGGLAGGYTF	TGTGCCAGCAGCTTAGTTGGCGGCTTGGCAGGTGGCTACACCTTC
TRBD1	TRBV29-1	few	TRBJ2-1	CSVRTGFNEQFF	TGCAGCGTCAGGACAGGGTTCAATGAGCAGTTCTTC
TRBD2	TRBV3-1	few	TRBJ2-2	CASSPRGIWRGENTGELFF	TGTGCCAGCAGCCCCCGGGGTATTTGGCGGGGGGAGAACACCGGGGAGCTGTTTTTT
.	TRBV12-3/TRBV12-4	many	TRBJ1-2	CASSPIGLGYGYTF	TGTGCCAGCAGTCCAATAGGGCTGGGCTATGGCTACACCTTC
TRBD1	TRBV5-6	few	TRBJ1-4	CASSQGEELFF	TGTGCCAGCAGCCAGGGGGAAGAACTGTTTTTT
.	TRBV4-2	.	TRBJ1-5	CASSHPRGRGSLHSNQPQHF	TGTGCCAGCAGCCACCCGCGGGGGAGGGGGTCCCTACATAGCAATCAGCCCCAGCATTTT
.	TRBV29-1	.	TRBJ2-1	CSVEDERKPNEQFF	TGCAGCGTTGAAGACGAAAGAAAACCCAATGAGCAGTTCTTC
TRBD2	TRBV29-1	few	TRBJ2-5	CSVPSGGRGTQYF	TGCAGCGTTCCTAGCGGGGGGCGTGGGACCCAGTACTTC
TRBD1	TRBV29-1	.	TRBJ2-1	CSGTGGAYNEQFF	TGCAGCGGGACAGGGGGCGCCTACAATGAGCAGTTCTTC
.	TRBV28	.	TRBJ2-7	CASNLGPATSYEQYF	TGTGCCAGCAACTTGGGGCCAGCTACTTCCTACGAGCAGTACTTC
TRBD2	TRBV11-2	.	TRBJ2-3	CASSYLRFAGESTDTQYF	TGTGCCAGCAGCTACCTCCGTTTCGCGGGGGAGAGCACAGATACGCAGTATTTT
TRBD2	TRBV9	few	TRBJ2-3	CASSQSGGAPADTQYF	TGTGCCAGCAGTCAAAGCGGGGGGGCCCCCGCAGATACGCAGTATTTT
.	TRBV6-5	.	TRBJ1-3	CASSLGSGNTIYF	TGTGCCAGCAGTTTAGGCTCTGGAAACACCATATATTTT
.	TRBV3-1	.	TRBJ2-1	CASSQEGLAHEQFF	TGTGCCAGCAGCCAAGAAGGCCTAGCTCATGAGCAGTTCTTC
.	TRBV28	.	TRBJ2-7	CASFPEEGRSYEQYF	TGTGCCAGCTTCCCAGAGGAGGGCAGGTCCTACGAGCAGTACTTC
TRBD1	TRBV6-1	.	TRBJ2-7	CASRQQGLGSYEQYF	TGTGCCAGCAGGCAACAGGGGTTAGGATCCTACGAGCAGTACTTC
.	TRBV7-6	.	TRBJ2-7	CASSLRDTYEQYF	TGTGCCAGCAGCTTAAGAGACACGTACGAGCAGTACTTC
TRBD2	TRBV12-3/TRBV12-4	.	TRBJ2-3	CASSWTSGLTDTQYF	TGTGCCAGCAGTTGGACTAGCGGGCTTACAGATACGCAGTATTTT
.	TRBV15	few	TRBJ2-5	CATSIGGNQETQYF	TGTGCCACCAGCATCGGCGGAAACCAAGAGACCCAGTACTTC
.	TRBV7-9	few	TRBJ2-7	CASSIGRNEQYF	TGTGCCAGCAGCATCGGGCGTAACGAGCAGTACTTC
TRBD2	TRBV5-1	few	TRBJ2-3	CASLSIAGGSTDTQYF	TGCGCCAGCCTCTCAATAGCGGGGGGTTCGACAGATACGCAGTATTTT
.	TRBV10-2	few	TRBJ2-3	CASRPRTGELPTDTQYF	TGCGCCAGCAGGCCTAGAACGGGGGAACTCCCCACAGATACGCAGTATTTT
TRBD1	TRBV5-5	few	TRBJ2-5	CASRLGTGQETQYF	TGTGCCAGCAGGCTTGGGACAGGGCAGGAGACCCAGTACTTC
.	TRBV28	.	TRBJ2-7	CASSWGISYEQYF	TGTGCCAGCAGTTGGGGGATTTCCTACGAGCAGTACTTC
.	TRBV3-1	few	TRBJ1-3	CASSHWTVTGNTIYF	TGTGCCAGCAGCCACTGGACAGTGACTGGAAACACCATATATTTT
.	TRBV10-3	.	TRBJ1-6	CAISEGANSPLHF	TGTGCCATCAGTGAGGGAGCTAATTCACCCCTCCACTTT
.	TRBV6-2/TRBV6-3	.	TRBJ2-7	CASSTIPGLISYEQYF	TGTGCCAGCAGTACCATCCCGGGACTCATCTCCTACGAGCAGTACTTC
.	TRBV12-3/TRBV12-4	.	TRBJ1-2	CASSYGPVETF	TGTGCCAGCAGTTATGGGCCAGTAGAGACCTTC
TRBD1	TRBV12-3/TRBV12-4	few	TRBJ1-1	CASSPTGGAGTEAFF	TGTGCCAGCAGTCCCACAGGGGGTGCGGGCACTGAAGCTTTCTTT
TRBD1	TRBV27	.	TRBJ2-7	CASNTDRGTGEQYF	TGTGCCAGCAACACGGACAGGGGGACTGGCGAGCAGTACTTC
TRBD2	TRBV2	few	TRBJ2-1	CASPPGLAESSYNEQFF	TGTGCCAGCCCGCCCGGGCTAGCGGAAAGCTCCTACAATGAGCAGTTCTTC
.	TRBV11-2	few	TRBJ2-7	CASTYGYEQYF	TGTGCCAGCACCTACGGGTACGAGCAGTACTTC